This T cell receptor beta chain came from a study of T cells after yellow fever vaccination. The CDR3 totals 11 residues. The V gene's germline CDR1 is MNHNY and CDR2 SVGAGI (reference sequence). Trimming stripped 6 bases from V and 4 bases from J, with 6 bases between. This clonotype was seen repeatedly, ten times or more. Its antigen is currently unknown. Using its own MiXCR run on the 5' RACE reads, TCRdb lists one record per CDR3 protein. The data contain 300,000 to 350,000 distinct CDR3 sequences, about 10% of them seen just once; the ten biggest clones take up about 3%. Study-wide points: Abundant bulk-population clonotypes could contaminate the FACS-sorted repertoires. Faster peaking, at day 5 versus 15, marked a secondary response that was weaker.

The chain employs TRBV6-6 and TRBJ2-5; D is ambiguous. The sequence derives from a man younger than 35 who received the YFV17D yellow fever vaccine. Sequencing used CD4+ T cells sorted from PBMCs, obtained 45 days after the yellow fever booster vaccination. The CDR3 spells CASRKGETQYF. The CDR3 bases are TGTGCCAGCAGGAAGGGAGAGACCCAGTACTTC.